This T cell receptor beta chain was sequenced for a study of blood T cells in healthy people across ages. A few counts support this clonotype. The antigen is unknown. Donors gave 8.5 to 10 milliliters of peripheral blood apiece. Germline V lookup: CDR1 SGDLS, CDR2 YYNGEE. The CDR3 runs to 15 residues. V gave up 0 bases and J gave up 5 bases; unmatched junction bases: 7. Study-wide points: Donor CMV status, an unknown factor, possibly confounded changes in expanded clonotypes. Diversity of TCR beta correlated strongly with naive T cell percentage.

Next came a second PCR, run for about 6 to 12 cycles, which used a sample-barcoded 5' primer along with a J-beta primer mix. Every cDNA molecule carried a tag from a template-switch adaptor bearing 12 random nucleotides. TCRdb re-called the 5' RACE reads through MiXCR, storing one row per CDR3 protein. The repertoire holds around 1,800,000 distinct CDR3 sequences, with about 39% as singletons. The TCR sequence derives from a human donor in good health. Source material: blood. The chain combines TRBV9 with TRBJ2-5, with TRBD1 identical over 7 bases. DNA for the CDR3: TGTGCCAGCAGCGTAGGTAGAGGGGGCTACGAGACCCAGTACTTC. Protein sequence: CASSVGRGGYETQYF.